This T cell receptor (beta chain) was sequenced in a study of blood T cell repertoires in COVID-19. Study context: Donors in the United States, Italy and Spain gave samples during acute or convalescent COVID-19. The cDNA or gDNA used as material had been derived from T cells, B-cell-depleted T cells, or PBMCs.

Methods used by the authors: By means of reference gene primer amplification, nucleated cell counts were estimated. Profiled with immunoSEQ multiplex PCR; TCRdb holds only in-frame clones, not every one. The V and J calls and clone size come from that table; D and trimming were worked out from the DNA. The sample records 45,000 to 55,000 clones, about nine tenths being singletons. Germline V gene data show CDR1 as SGHTA and CDR2 as FQGNSA. CDR3 length: 13 amino acids. Trimming shortened V by 3 bases and J by 5 bases, and 10 bases separated the two germline ends. The material sequenced was peripheral blood. The rearrangement uses TRBV7-2 and TRBJ2-5, with D possibly being TRBD2 (5 bases). The receptor's source is a woman aged 40 to 49 with active COVID-19. CDR3 DNA: TGTGCCAGCAGCTTCCAGCCGGGGGAGACCCAGTACTTC. Protein: CASSFQPGETQYF. Based on the CDR3 plus reference TRBV7-2 and TRBJ2-5, the full variable domain is GAGVSQSPSNKVTEKGKDVELRCDPISGHTALYWYRQSLGQGLEFLIYFQGNSAPDKSGLPSDRFSAERTGGSVSTLTIQRTQQEDSAVYLCASSFQPGETQYFGPGTRLLVL.